This T cell receptor beta chain was retrieved from a study of regulatory T cells in long-lasting Graves disease. Germline CDR1 is SGDLS and CDR2 is YYNGEE. This CDR3 region has 17 residues. The V and J ends lost 4 bases and 3 bases, in that order; junction bases with no gene match: 12. According to the study, TCR beta libraries were built with iRepertoire HTBI primers and CDR3-region Arm-PCR. TCRdb processed the multiplex PCR reads anew with MiXCR; each CDR3 protein has one entry. In the table there are 350,000 to 450,000 distinct CDR3 sequences, approximately 16% of which are singletons. This sample's time point: newly diagnosed GD, antithyroid drugs for less than 3 months. The TCR library was prepared using RNA isolated from PBMCs. The same sample was also used in a study of T cells in Graves' hyperthyroidism and ophthalmopathy.

The genes are TRBV9 and TRBJ2-7, with TRBD2 matching over 11 bases. The sequenced sample was peripheral blood mononuclear cells (PBMCs), obtained at new diagnosis, from a patient treated with antithyroid drugs. This receptor was obtained from a woman aged 40 to 49 with Graves disease. The CDR3 region has the DNA TGTGCCAGCAGCCCTGAGACTAGCGGGGCAACTCGCTACGAGCAGTACTTC. Encoded protein: CASSPETSGATRYEQYF. Looking up the rest from reference TRBV9 and TRBJ2-7 gives the full variable domain: DSGVTQTPKHLITATGQRVTLRCSPRSGDLSVYWYQQSLDQGLQFLIQYYNGEERAKGNILERFSAQQFPDLHSELNLSSLELGDSALYFCASSPETSGATRYEQYFGPGTRLTVT.